This T cell receptor beta chain appears in the sequencing data of a study of blood T cell repertoires in COVID-19. J lost 3 bases, V lost 5 bases, and 6 bases had no gene match. The CDR3 sequence is 15 residues long. CDR1 and CDR2 from the germline V gene are SEHNR and FQNEAQ (reference sequence). Turning to this clone: Other DNA sequences in this specimen translate into the identical CDR3.

Sequenced by immunoSEQ multiplex PCR; TCRdb stores in-frame clones only, minus some. The sample holds some 250,000 clones; around 84% are singletons and the top ten take around 16%. This receptor was obtained from a man between 18 and 35 years old who had recovered from COVID-19. The J gene is TRBJ2-2, the V gene TRBV7-9; 7 positions match TRBD2. Source material: PBMCs or T cells enriched from blood (not recorded which). The CDR3: CASSPSGGDTGELFF. The CDR3 coding sequence is TGTGCCAGCAGCCCTAGTGGGGGGGACACCGGGGAGCTGTTTTTT.